This paragraph covers one T cell receptor beta chain sequence. In the study's own analysis: Reference gene primer amplification in the assay estimated nucleated cell counts. TCRdb keeps only in-frame clones here, not all; method: immunoSEQ multiplex PCR. That table supplies the V and J calls and clone size; D and trimming were determined from the DNA. The sample carries 70,000 to 95,000 clones, around nine tenths recorded once. This specimen belongs to a study of blood T cell repertoires in COVID-19. Study context: There were acute and convalescent COVID-19 samples, and they came from the United States, Italy and Spain. Sources were T cells, B-cell-depleted T cells, or PBMCs; the material itself was cDNA or gDNA.

The clonotype comes from a woman aged 50 to 65 in a cohort sampled during active COVID-19. Specimen: peripheral blood.

The CDR3 loop reads CASSWGQGAPGYTF. CDR3 nucleotides: TGCGCCAGCAGCTGGGGACAGGGGGCGCCTGGCTACACCTTC. This sequence joins TRBV5-1 and TRBJ1-2, with 12 bases identical to TRBD1. CDR3 length equals 14 residues. Germline assignment: CDR1 SGHRS and CDR2 YFSETQ. J lost 7 bases, V lost 3 bases, and 4 bases had no gene match.